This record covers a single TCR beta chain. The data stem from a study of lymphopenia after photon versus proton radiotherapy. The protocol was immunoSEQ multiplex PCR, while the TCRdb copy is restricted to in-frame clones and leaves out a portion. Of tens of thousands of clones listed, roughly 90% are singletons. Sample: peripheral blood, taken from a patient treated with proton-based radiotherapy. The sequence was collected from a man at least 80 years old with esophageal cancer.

The CDR3 nucleotides read TGCGCCAGCAGTCGACCAAGCTTCCGGGACTACTCCTACGAGCAGTACTTC. Translating it yields CASSRPSFRDYSYEQYF. The chain has TRBV23-1 and TRBJ2-7, with TRBD2 matching over 7 bases. TRBV23-1 is annotated as an ORF whose role is uncertain. The CDR3 loop spans 17 amino acids. V shed 4 bases, J shed 0 bases, and the junction held 12 bases outside the gene matches.